The 12 T cell receptor beta chains presented below share a single source sample, sequenced in a study of blood T cells in healthy people across ages. A second PCR, run for roughly 7 to 11 cycles, used a sample-barcoded 5' primer plus a J-beta primer mix. TCRdb re-called the 5' RACE reads with MiXCR, one entry per CDR3 protein. The table shows 2 million or so distinct CDR3 sequences, with roughly 49% occurring only once. Sample: blood. The receptors here all came from a middle-aged woman in good health.

A note on this clonotype: The junction departs from the called germline gene at one end, perhaps through a read error. The chain links TRBV6-2 or TRBV6-3 to TRBJ2-1; the D gene is possibly TRBD1 (6 bases). The CDR3 loop spans 15 amino acids. CDR1 and CDR2 from the germline V gene are MNHEY and SVGEGT. CDR3 nucleotides: TGTACCAGCAGTATGAGGGGGAGCTCCTACAATGAGCAGTTCTTC. It yields the protein CTSSMRGSSYNEQFF.

This clonotype was detected only a few times. This chain joins TRBV4-1 and TRBJ1-5, with a tentative D call TRBD1 (6 bases). Between the trimmed V and J ends, which lost 3 bases and 7 bases, there was a span of 13 bases. This CDR3 has 14 residues. CDR1 and CDR2 from the germline V gene are MGHRA and YSYEKL. Here the CDR3 DNA reads TGCGCCAGCAGCCACCCACAGGGAAGCCAGCCCCAGCATTTT. It encodes CASSHPQGSQPQHF.

The V gene is TRBV5-1, the J gene TRBJ1-1; D is unclear. CDR1 and CDR2 (germline): SGHRS, YFSETQ. This CDR3 region has 12 residues. Trimming shortened V by 5 bases and J by 4 bases, and 9 bases separated the two germline ends. In DNA form, the CDR3 reads TGCGCCAGCAGGGGAGATGGCACTGAAGCTTTCTTT. This encodes CASRGDGTEAFF.

The CDR3: CASSITSARQETQYF. The CDR3 coding sequence is TGTGCCAGCAGCATTACTAGCGCGAGACAAGAGACCCAGTACTTC. The J gene is TRBJ2-5, the V gene TRBV11-2; 7 bases agree with TRBD2. CDR1 and CDR2 (germline): SGHAT, FQNNGV. The CDR3 covers 15 residues. With V trimmed by 5 bases and J by 2 bases, 8 bases remained unmatched.

This chain joins TRBV3-1 and TRBJ2-1; 8 nucleotides match TRBD2. Germline V lookup: CDR1 LGHDT, CDR2 YNNKEL (reference sequence). The CDR3 sequence is 16 residues long. The V gene end was trimmed by 3 bases and the J gene end by 6 bases; junction bases not matched to a gene: 10. The CDR3 bases are TGTGCCAGCAGCCACGTAGGCGGGGGGCGCGGCAATGAGCAGTTCTTC. This encodes CASSHVGGGRGNEQFF.

The rearrangement joins TRBV6-2 or TRBV6-3 to TRBJ2-5; no firm D call. The CDR3 sequence is 15 residues long. Germline CDR1 reads MNHEY; CDR2 reads SVGEGT. Deletions cut 4 bases from V and 4 bases from J, with 16 bases between. The CDR3 DNA is TGTGCCAGCAGTTCCCTGTCTGAGTACCGAGAGACCCAGTACTTC. It codes for CASSSLSEYRETQYF.

This chain uses TRBV27 with TRBJ1-2; weak D call: TRBD1 (5 bases). The CDR3 contains 15 residues. Germline V gives CDR1 MNHEY, CDR2 SMNVEV (reference sequence). V lost 8 bases to trimming and J lost 4 bases, with 20 bases between them. This CDR3 is CASAPSTRETYGYTF. The CDR3 DNA reads as TGTGCCAGCGCTCCCTCAACCAGGGAAACCTATGGCTACACCTTC.

This clonotype has more than one count but fewer than ten. At one boundary the junction diverges from the germline segment, which might be a read error. CDR3 region: CASSVGLMNTEAFF. CDR3 DNA: TGTGCCAGCAGCGTGGGACTGATGAACACTGAAGCTTTTTTT. The chain couples TRBV7-8 to TRBJ1-1, with D perhaps matching TRBD1 (5 bases). CDR1 and CDR2 (germline): SGHVS, FQNEAQ. The CDR3 totals 14 residues.

A few counts support this clonotype. This chain uses TRBV29-1 with TRBJ2-3; 7 bases match TRBD1. Losses at the gene ends were 5 bases for V and 2 bases for J; bases not matched to a gene: 7. Germline assignment: CDR1 SQVTM and CDR2 ANQGSEA. The CDR3 runs 14 residues. The CDR3 sequence is CSVQVDRATDTQYF. The CDR3 DNA reads as TGCAGCGTTCAAGTCGACAGGGCCACAGATACGCAGTATTTT.

This chain connects TRBV15 to TRBJ2-7; possibly TRBD2 for D (7 bases). This CDR3 region has 14 residues. V was cut by 0 bases and J by 7 bases, with 13 bases left in between. Germline-derived CDR1 and CDR2 are LNHNV and YYDKDF (reference sequence). The CDR3 spells CATSRDKGGREQYF. The DNA of the CDR3 is TGTGCCACCAGCAGAGATAAGGGGGGGAGGGAGCAGTACTTC.

The genes are TRBV27 and TRBJ2-5; D uncertain. The CDR3 loop spans 13 amino acids. CDR1 is MNHEY, CDR2 SMNVEV, per germline (reference sequence). The germline V and J ends were trimmed by 1 base and 13 bases, with 16 bases remaining between them. In nucleotides, the CDR3 is TGTGCCAGCAGTTTATATTCCGAATTTGGTCGGTACTTC. Translating gives CASSLYSEFGRYF.

This chain uses TRBV19 with TRBJ2-7, with D possibly being TRBD2 (5 bases). The CDR3 is made up of 15 amino acids. Germline CDR1 is LNHDA and CDR2 is SQIVND (reference sequence). The V and J ends lost 3 bases and 0 bases respectively, with 12 bases between them. The CDR3 reads CASSIVSGPSYEQYF. DNA for the CDR3: TGTGCCAGTAGTATCGTCAGCGGTCCCTCCTACGAGCAGTACTTC.